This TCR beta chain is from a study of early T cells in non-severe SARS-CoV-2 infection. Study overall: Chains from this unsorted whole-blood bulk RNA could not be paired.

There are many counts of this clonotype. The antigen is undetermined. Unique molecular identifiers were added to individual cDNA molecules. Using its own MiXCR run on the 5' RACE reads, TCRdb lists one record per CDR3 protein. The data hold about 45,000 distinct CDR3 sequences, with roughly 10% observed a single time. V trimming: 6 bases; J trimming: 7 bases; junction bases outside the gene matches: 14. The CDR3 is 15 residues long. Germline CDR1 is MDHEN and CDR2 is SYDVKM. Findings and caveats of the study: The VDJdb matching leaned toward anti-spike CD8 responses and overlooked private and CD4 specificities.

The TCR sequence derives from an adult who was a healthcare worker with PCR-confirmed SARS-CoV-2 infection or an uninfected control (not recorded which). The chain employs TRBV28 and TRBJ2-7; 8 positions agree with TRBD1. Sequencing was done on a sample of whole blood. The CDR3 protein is CASSTQGAGWYEQYF. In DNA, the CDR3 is TGTGCCAGCAGCACCCAGGGGGCGGGTTGGTATGAGCAGTACTTC.